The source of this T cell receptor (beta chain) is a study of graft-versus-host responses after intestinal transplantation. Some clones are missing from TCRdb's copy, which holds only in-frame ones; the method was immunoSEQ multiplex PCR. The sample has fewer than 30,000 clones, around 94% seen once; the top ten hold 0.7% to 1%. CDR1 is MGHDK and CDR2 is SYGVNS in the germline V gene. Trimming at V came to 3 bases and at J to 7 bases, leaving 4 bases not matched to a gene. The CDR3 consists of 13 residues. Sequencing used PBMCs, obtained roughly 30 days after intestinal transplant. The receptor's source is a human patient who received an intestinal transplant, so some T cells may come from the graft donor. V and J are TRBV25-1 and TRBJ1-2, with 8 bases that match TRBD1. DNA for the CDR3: TGTGCCAGCAGTGACGGGACAGGATTTGGCTACACCTTC. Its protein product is CASSDGTGFGYTF.